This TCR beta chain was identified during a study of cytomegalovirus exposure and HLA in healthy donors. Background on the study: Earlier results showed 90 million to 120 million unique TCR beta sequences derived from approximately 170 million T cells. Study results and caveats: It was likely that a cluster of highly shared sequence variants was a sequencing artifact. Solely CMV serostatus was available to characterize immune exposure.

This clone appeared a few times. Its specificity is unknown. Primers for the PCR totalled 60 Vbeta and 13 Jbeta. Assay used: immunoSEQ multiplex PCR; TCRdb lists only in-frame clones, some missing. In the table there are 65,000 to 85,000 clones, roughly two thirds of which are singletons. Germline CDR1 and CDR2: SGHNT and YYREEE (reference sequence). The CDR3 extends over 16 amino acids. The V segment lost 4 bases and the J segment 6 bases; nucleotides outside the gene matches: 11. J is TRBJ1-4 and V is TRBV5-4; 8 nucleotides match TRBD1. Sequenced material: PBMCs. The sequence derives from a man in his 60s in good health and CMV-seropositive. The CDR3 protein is CASSQRTGTSDEKLFF. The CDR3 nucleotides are TGTGCCAGCAGCCAGAGGACAGGGACAAGCGATGAAAAACTGTTTTTT.